What follows describes a single T cell receptor (beta chain). One end of the junction fails to match germline, which may point to a read error. Both TCR beta VDJ combination and CDR3 sequence profiling were carried out. Genomic DNA was the template for this profiling. TCRdb itself ran the reads through MiXCR, one entry per CDR3 protein. The sample has about 400,000 distinct CDR3 sequences; approximately 70% are singletons. The data are from a study of CD8+CD57+ T cells in acquired aplastic anemia. Germline V gene sequence: CDR1 SGHTA, CDR2 FQGNSA. The CDR3 consists of 14 residues. What was sequenced was sorted CD4+, CD8+, or CD8+CD57+ T cells (not recorded which) from PBMCs. The chain recombines TRBV7-2 with TRBJ1-1; 9 bases agree with TRBD1. The sequence came from a human donor in good health, serving as a control. The CDR3 sequence: CASRVSGQGSEAFF. In nucleotides, the CDR3 is TGCGCCAGCAGGGTGTCGGGACAGGGCTCGGAAGCTTTCTTT. Combining the CDR3 with reference TRBV7-2 and TRBJ1-1 gives the whole variable domain GAGVSQSPSNKVTEKGKDVELRCDPISGHTALYWYRQSLGQGLEFLIYFQGNSAPDKSGLPSDRFSAERTGGSVSTLTIQRTQQEDSAVYLCASRVSGQGSEAFFGQGTRLTVV.